This is a list of T cell receptor beta chains from one sample in a study of Graves' ophthalmopathy and Graves' hyperthyroidism. MiXCR, applied by TCRdb to the multiplex PCR reads, yields one record per CDR3 protein. The table shows approximately 210,000 distinct CDR3 sequences, with 25% to 35% occurring only once. The sample was peripheral blood. All receptors derive from a man aged 50-59 years with Graves' ophthalmopathy. Both conserved end residues are part of each CDR3. The order of the fields is D gene, J gene, clone size, V gene, CDR3 protein, CDR3 DNA. The D gene is left open where the match is weak. For some rows the clone size is stated as once, few or many, or as a class when expanded; others skip it.

>TRBD2|TRBJ2-7|many|TRBV28
CASSLQRLAGETYEQYF
TGTGCCAGCAGTTTACAACGACTAGCGGGAGAAACCTACGAGCAGTACTTC
>.|TRBJ1-1|.|TRBV6-5
CASSSNGGLNTEAFF
TGTGCCAGCAGTTCTAACGGGGGTCTGAACACTGAAGCTTTCTTT
>.|TRBJ2-7|many|TRBV7-9
CASSLTADSYEQYF
TGTGCCAGCAGCTTGACCGCGGACTCCTACGAGCAGTACTTC
>.|TRBJ2-7|many|TRBV6-2/TRBV6-3
CASRTGSYEQYF
TGTGCCAGCCGTACCGGGAGTTACGAGCAGTACTTC
>.|TRBJ2-7|.|TRBV28
CASSPLNEQYF
TGTGCCAGCAGTCCCTTGAACGAGCAGTACTTC
>TRBD1|TRBJ2-2|many|TRBV6-4
CASSPGTGDTGELFF
TGTGCCAGCAGCCCCGGGACAGGGGACACCGGGGAGCTGTTTTTT
>TRBD1|TRBJ2-6|many|TRBV19
CASSLTGAGANVLTF
TGTGCCAGTAGTCTGACAGGGGCTGGGGCCAACGTCCTGACTTTC
>TRBD1|TRBJ2-7|many|TRBV5-6
CASSLGQGRTNEQYF
TGTGCCAGCAGCTTGGGACAGGGGCGCACCAACGAGCAGTACTTC
>.|TRBJ2-7|many|TRBV19
CASSPSHGTGFYEQYF
TGTGCCAGTAGTCCCTCCCATGGGACGGGATTTTACGAGCAGTACTTC
>.|TRBJ2-5|many|TRBV7-2
CASSSGQFLTAVQETQYF
TGTGCCAGCAGCTCCGGACAGTTTTTGACAGCGGTCCAAGAGACCCAGTACTTC
>TRBD2|TRBJ2-4|many|TRBV29-1
CSVGEGGTYVQYF
TGCAGCGTGGGGGAGGGCGGGACCTATGTTCAGTACTTC
>.|TRBJ2-5|many|TRBV18
CASSPPARVETQYF
TGTGCCAGCTCACCACCCGCCAGGGTGGAGACCCAGTACTTC
>TRBD1|TRBJ2-7|many|TRBV6-5
CASSRDRGTYEQYF
TGTGCCAGCAGCAGGGACAGGGGGACCTACGAGCAGTACTTC
>.|TRBJ1-5|.|TRBV12-3/TRBV12-4
CASSRDTSNQPQHF
TGTGCCAGCAGCCGGGACACCAGCAATCAGCCCCAGCATTTT
>TRBD2|TRBJ2-5|many|TRBV2
CARRLAIRETQYF
TGTGCCAGGAGACTAGCGATCAGGGAGACCCAGTACTTC
>.|TRBJ1-1|many|TRBV6-1
CASFLAPNGRAEAFF
TGTGCCAGCTTCCTAGCCCCCAACGGTCGCGCTGAAGCTTTCTTT
>.|TRBJ2-6|many|TRBV12-3/TRBV12-4
CASSREGAGANVLTF
TGTGCCAGCAGTAGAGAAGGCGCAGGGGCCAACGTCCTGACTTTC
>.|TRBJ1-2|many|TRBV2
CASSDGANYGYTF
TGTGCCAGCAGTGACGGGGCAAACTATGGCTACACCTTC
>.|TRBJ2-5|.|TRBV12-3/TRBV12-4
CASSSIGPTKETQYF
TGTGCCAGCAGTTCCATAGGACCCACAAAAGAGACCCAGTACTTC
>.|TRBJ2-5|once|TRBV20-1
CSARDPGMLQTQYF
TGCAGTGCTAGAGATCCAGGAATGTTGCAGACCCAGTACTTC
>.|TRBJ2-7|.|TRBV6-2/TRBV6-3
CASGKGWEASSYEQYF
TGTGCCAGCGGGAAAGGGTGGGAGGCCAGCTCCTACGAGCAGTACTTC
>.|TRBJ2-7|many|TRBV12-3/TRBV12-4
CASRGGDRTYEQYF
TGTGCCAGCAGGGGGGGGGACAGGACCTACGAGCAGTACTTC
>TRBD2|TRBJ2-3|many|TRBV11-2
CASSSHSGSDSTDTQYF
TGTGCCAGCAGCAGCCATAGCGGGTCCGATAGCACAGATACGCAGTATTTT
>.|TRBJ2-2|many|TRBV12-3/TRBV12-4
CASSFPGDTTNTGELFF
TGTGCCAGCAGTTTCCCAGGGGACACCACGAACACCGGGGAGCTGTTTTTT
>.|TRBJ2-7|many|TRBV7-9
CASRRADEQYF
TGTGCCAGCAGGCGAGCGGACGAGCAGTACTTC
>.|TRBJ2-5|many|TRBV12-3/TRBV12-4
CASRIQQGYQETQYF
TGTGCCAGCAGGATCCAACAGGGCTACCAAGAGACCCAGTACTTC
>.|TRBJ1-2|many|TRBV4-3
CTSSQDKGFNYGYTF
TGCACCAGCAGCCAAGATAAGGGATTTAACTATGGCTACACCTTC
>TRBD2|TRBJ2-7|many|TRBV24-1
CATSRTSGSGEQYF
TGTGCCACCAGCCGGACTAGCGGGAGTGGGGAGCAGTACTTC
>TRBD2|TRBJ2-7|.|TRBV25-1
CASRGTSSREQYF
TGTGCCAGCAGAGGGACTAGCTCTAGGGAGCAGTACTTC
>TRBD1|TRBJ1-2|many|TRBV29-1
CSVRTGSNYGYTF
TGCAGCGTCCGGACAGGGAGTAACTATGGCTACACCTTC
>.|TRBJ2-7|many|TRBV20-1
CSAREGRVEQYF
TGCAGTGCTAGAGAAGGTCGGGTGGAGCAGTACTTC
>.|TRBJ1-6|many|TRBV2
CASSGTERLNSPLHF
TGTGCCAGCAGTGGAACAGAACGGTTGAATTCACCCCTCCACTTT
>TRBD2|TRBJ2-7|.|TRBV28
CASSSSGSPLAYEQYF
TGTGCCAGCAGTTCTAGCGGGAGCCCCCTCGCCTACGAGCAGTACTTC
>.|TRBJ1-1|.|TRBV29-1
CSHRGGSGAAFF
TGCAGCCACCGGGGCGGGTCAGGGGCAGCTTTCTTT
>.|TRBJ2-7|many|TRBV9
CASSESSGSYEQYF
TGTGCCAGCAGTGAAAGTAGCGGATCCTACGAGCAGTACTTC
>TRBD1|TRBJ2-2|many|TRBV29-1
CSVVLQGASTGELFF
TGCAGCGTTGTTTTACAGGGGGCTAGCACCGGGGAGCTGTTTTTT
>.|TRBJ2-3|many|TRBV29-1
CSLVAGHFPSTDTQYF
TGCAGCTTGGTTGCGGGGCACTTCCCGAGCACAGATACGCAGTATTTT
>.|TRBJ2-7|many|TRBV6-5
CASSYSPGSSYEQYF
TGTGCCAGCAGTTACTCTCCCGGGAGCTCCTACGAGCAGTACTTC